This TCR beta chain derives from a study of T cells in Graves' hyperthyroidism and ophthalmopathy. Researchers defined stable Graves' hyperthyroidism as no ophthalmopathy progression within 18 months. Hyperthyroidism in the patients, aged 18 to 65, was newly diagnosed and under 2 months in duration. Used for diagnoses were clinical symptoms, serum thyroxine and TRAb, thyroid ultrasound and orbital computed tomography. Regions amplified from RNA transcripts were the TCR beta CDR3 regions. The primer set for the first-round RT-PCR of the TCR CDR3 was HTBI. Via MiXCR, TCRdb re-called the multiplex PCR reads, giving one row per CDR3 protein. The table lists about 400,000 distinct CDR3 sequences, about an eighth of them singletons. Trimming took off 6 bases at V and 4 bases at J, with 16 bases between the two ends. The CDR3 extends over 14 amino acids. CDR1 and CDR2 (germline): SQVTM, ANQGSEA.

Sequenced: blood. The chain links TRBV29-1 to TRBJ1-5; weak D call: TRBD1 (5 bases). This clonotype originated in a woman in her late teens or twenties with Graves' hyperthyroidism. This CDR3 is CSVGEPPNNQPQHF. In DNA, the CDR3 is TGCAGCGTGGGGGAACCCCCTAATAATCAGCCCCAGCATTTT.